This passage covers 21 T cell receptor beta chains from one sample sequenced in a study of shared clonotypes between healthy human individuals. Only in-frame clones appear in the TCRdb table, and some are missing; sequencing was by immunoSEQ multiplex PCR. The sample gives over a million clones, about 80% of which show up once; roughly 1.4% is in the top ten. Sequenced material: memory CD4+ T cells sorted from blood. The subset denotes: CD45RA-negative fraction. The receptors were sampled from a man between 18 and 29 years old in good health.

This clone was counted between two and nine times. The chain links TRBV5-4 to TRBJ1-2; TRBD1 matches 7 bases. Per the germline V gene, CDR1 is SGHNT and CDR2 is YYREEE (reference sequence). The CDR3 sequence is 18 residues long. Trimming cost V 4 bases and J 4 bases; bases outside gene matches: 19. The chain's CDR3 is CASSPSLGGEFGSYGYTF. CDR3 nucleotide sequence: TGTGCCAGCAGCCCGTCCTTAGGGGGCGAATTTGGTTCCTATGGCTACACCTTC.

The chain carries TRBV18 and TRBJ1-1, with a possible D match to TRBD1 (5 bases). Germline-derived CDR1 and CDR2 are KGHSH and LQKENI. Between the trimmed V and J ends, which lost 2 bases and 5 bases, there was a span of 15 bases. The CDR3 runs to 15 residues. The CDR3 protein is CASSPGQGWRTEAFF. Written as DNA, the CDR3 is TGTGCCAGCTCACCAGGGCAGGGATGGAGGACTGAAGCTTTCTTT. Full variable domain (missing parts from reference TRBV18 and TRBJ1-1): NAGVMQNPRHLVRRRGQEARLRCSPMKGHSHVYWYRQLPEEGLKFMVYLQKENIIDESGMPKERFSAEFPKEGPSILRIQQVVRGDSAAYFCASSPGQGWRTEAFFGQGTRLTVV.

This chain's CDR3 is CASSMGAGYTF. CDR3 bases: TGTGCCAGTAGTATGGGGGCTGGCTACACCTTC. The chain couples TRBV19 to TRBJ1-2; possibly TRBD1 for D (6 bases). CDR1 and CDR2 (germline): LNHDA, SQIVND (reference sequence). Trimming pared 3 bases from V and 7 bases from J, leaving 6 bases between. The CDR3 is 11 residues long.

The chain carries TRBV27 and TRBJ1-5; 8 positions agree with TRBD1. Trimming removed 0 bases from V and 7 bases from J; junction bases left unmatched: 11. This CDR3 is 17 amino acids long. Germline lookup yields CDR1 MNHEY and CDR2 SMNVEV (reference sequence). CDR3: CASSLSAGQGSSQPQHF. CDR3 coding DNA: TGTGCCAGCAGTTTATCAGCCGGACAGGGAAGTTCCCAGCCCCAGCATTTT.

CDR3: CASSLDSLNSPLHF. The DNA of the CDR3 is TGTGCCAGCAGCCTGGACAGTCTGAATTCACCCCTCCACTTT. The chain uses TRBV7-9 and TRBJ1-6, with D possibly TRBD1 on 6 matching bases. Deletions cut 5 bases from V and 7 bases from J, with 12 bases between. The germline V gene has CDR1 SEHNR and CDR2 FQNEAQ (reference sequence). The CDR3 has 14 amino acids.

V gene TRBV18 combines with J gene TRBJ2-7; D ambiguous. Germline V CDR1 and CDR2: KGHSH, LQKENI. V was trimmed by 0 bases and J by 6 bases, leaving 6 bases between them. The CDR3 has 12 residues. CDR3 DNA: TGTGCCAGCTCACCACCGACCCCCGAGCAGTACTTC. It is translated as CASSPPTPEQYF.

The CDR3 coding sequence is TGTGCCAGCATCCCTCCTGTGGGGGTTCAGTATGCGGACACTGAAGCTTTCTTT. It codes for CASIPPVGVQYADTEAFF. This chain joins TRBV28 and TRBJ1-1, with a possible D match to TRBD1 (5 bases). CDR3 length equals 18 residues. Germline V gives CDR1 MDHEN, CDR2 SYDVKM. V lost 7 bases to trimming and J lost 3 bases, with 27 bases between them.

The gene calls are TRBV5-1 and TRBJ2-3, with 7 positions matching TRBD2. Germline V gives CDR1 SGHRS, CDR2 YFSETQ. CDR3 length equals 15 residues. The trim removed 2 bases at V and 2 bases at J, leaving 5 bases unmatched. The CDR3 reads CASSLAAGYTDTQYF. The CDR3, as DNA: TGCGCCAGCAGCTTAGCAGCGGGGTACACAGATACGCAGTATTTT.

In regard to this clone: The sample contains more than one DNA sequence encoding this CDR3. V gene TRBV10-3 combines with J gene TRBJ2-5; D unresolved. V was pared by 0 bases and J by 1 base, with 6 bases between. This CDR3 has 14 amino acids. Germline CDR1 is ENHRY and CDR2 is SYGVKD. CDR3 in DNA: TGTGCCATCAGTGAGTCTGGGCTCCAAGAGACCCAGTACTTC. Its translation is CAISESGLQETQYF.

The V call is TRBV30, the J call TRBJ2-1; TRBD2 is a possible D gene (7 bases). The CDR3 has 12 amino acids. Germline V CDR1 and CDR2: GTSNPN, SVGIG (reference sequence). Trimming shortened V by 4 bases and J by 7 bases, and 11 bases separated the two germline ends. In nucleotides, the CDR3 is TGTGCCTGGAACAGGGAGGGGAATGAGCAGTTCTTC. Residues: CAWNREGNEQFF.

The chain combines TRBV11-1 with TRBJ2-7; no reliable D call. V lost 5 bases, J lost 2 bases, and 10 bases lay in between. This CDR3 has 13 amino acids. The germline V gene encodes CDR1 SGHAT and CDR2 FQDESV (reference sequence). The CDR3 region has the DNA TGTGCCAGCAGCACACGTGCCACCTACGAGCAGTACTTC. Amino acids: CASSTRATYEQYF.

The V call is TRBV11-2, the J call TRBJ2-2; tentatively, D is TRBD1 or TRBD2 (6 bases each). V was shortened by 4 bases and J by 6 bases, with 21 bases between the two germline ends. Germline values: CDR1 SGHAT, CDR2 FQNNGV. This CDR3 is built from 17 residues. In nucleotides, the CDR3 is TGTGCCAGCAGCTCTCAGGGGCTAGCGAGGGGGGCCGGGGAGCTGTTTTTT. This encodes CASSSQGLARGAGELFF.

The chain links TRBV6-1 to TRBJ2-7; 7 bases map to TRBD1. V lost 1 base to trimming and J lost 2 bases; unmatched junction nucleotides: 11. The CDR3 totals 17 residues. Germline lookup yields CDR1 MNHNS and CDR2 SASEGT. The chain's CDR3 is CASSEVAGTVRTYEQYF. The CDR3 nucleotides read TGTGCCAGCAGTGAAGTAGCCGGGACAGTGAGAACCTACGAGCAGTACTTC.

The chain combines TRBV5-4 with TRBJ2-2; 9 bases align to TRBD2. Per germline, CDR1 SGHNT and CDR2 YYREEE (reference sequence). Trimming cost V 3 bases and J 6 bases; bases outside gene matches: 6. The CDR3 extends over 15 amino acids. As DNA, the CDR3 is TGTGCCAGCAGCTCTAGCGGGACAACCTCCGGGGAGCTGTTTTTT. Translated: CASSSSGTTSGELFF.

The CDR3 coding sequence is TGTGCCAGCAGTTCCCCCGAGAGGGGGACCAAAAACATTCAGTACTTC. It specifies CASSSPERGTKNIQYF. The chain joins TRBV28 to TRBJ2-4; possibly TRBD1 for D (6 bases). The CDR3 totals 16 residues. Germline V CDR1 and CDR2: MDHEN, SYDVKM. Trimming took 4 bases from V and 2 from J, leaving 15 bases between them.

This clone was found once. This chain uses TRBV29-1 with TRBJ2-3; D may be TRBD1 or TRBD2 (6 bases each). Germline V gene sequence: CDR1 SQVTM, CDR2 ANQGSEA. This CDR3 comprises 14 residues. Trimming shortened V by 2 bases and J by 2 bases, and 11 bases separated the two germline ends. CDR3 in amino acids: CSVETGRPTDTQYF. CDR3 DNA: TGCAGCGTTGAAACAGGGAGGCCCACAGATACGCAGTATTTT.

This clone has just a few counts. This sample also contains other DNA sequences that code for the same CDR3. V gene TRBV5-1 combines with J gene TRBJ2-5; 7 positions match TRBD2. The CDR3 has 14 amino acids. Trimming cost V 4 bases and J 2 bases; bases outside gene matches: 5. The germline gives CDR1 SGHRS, CDR2 YFSETQ. CDR3: CASSPSGAQETQYF. Here the CDR3 DNA reads TGCGCCAGCAGCCCAAGCGGGGCTCAAGAGACCCAGTACTTC.

V is TRBV7-2 and J is TRBJ2-7; 12 positions agree with TRBD2. The germline V gene encodes CDR1 SGHTA and CDR2 FQGNSA. With 0 bases clipped from V and 1 base from J, the junction kept 4 bases outside the gene matches. The CDR3 covers 17 residues. The DNA for the CDR3 is TGTGCCAGCAGCTTAGCCGGGACTAGCGGGCTGTCCTACGAGCAGTACTTC. Protein: CASSLAGTSGLSYEQYF.

This chain joins TRBV10-3 and TRBJ1-2; tentatively, D is TRBD1 (5 bases). The V gene lost 8 bases and the J gene lost 3 bases, with 7 bases spanning the gap. CDR3 length equals 11 residues. Germline loops: CDR1 ENHRY, CDR2 SYGVKD. CDR3 in amino acids: CAIWGDYGYTF. CDR3 in DNA: TGTGCCATCTGGGGGGACTATGGCTACACCTTC.

The chain is built from TRBV4-3 and TRBJ2-2; D not certain. The length of the CDR3 is 15 residues. The germline V and J ends were trimmed by 4 bases and 1 base, with 10 bases remaining between them. CDR1 is LGHNA and CDR2 is YSLEER in the germline V gene. CDR3 loop: CASSRSTLNTGELFF. In DNA form, the CDR3 reads TGCGCCAGCAGCCGGAGCACCTTGAACACCGGGGAGCTGTTTTTT.

The genes are TRBV5-1 and TRBJ2-7, with TRBD1 matching over 9 bases. Germline V CDR1 and CDR2: SGHRS, YFSETQ. Trimming at V came to 4 bases and at J to 6 bases, leaving 14 bases not matched to a gene. This CDR3 region has 16 residues. The CDR3: CASSPGGQGTAGEQYF. CDR3 DNA sequence: TGCGCCAGCAGCCCCGGGGGACAGGGCACGGCAGGCGAGCAGTACTTC. Full variable domain (missing parts from reference TRBV5-1 and TRBJ2-7): KAGVTQTPRYLIKTRGQQVTLSCSPISGHRSVSWYQQTPGQGLQFLFEYFSETQRNKGNFPGRFSGRQFSNSRSEMNVSTLELGDSALYLCASSPGGQGTAGEQYFGPGTRLTVT.